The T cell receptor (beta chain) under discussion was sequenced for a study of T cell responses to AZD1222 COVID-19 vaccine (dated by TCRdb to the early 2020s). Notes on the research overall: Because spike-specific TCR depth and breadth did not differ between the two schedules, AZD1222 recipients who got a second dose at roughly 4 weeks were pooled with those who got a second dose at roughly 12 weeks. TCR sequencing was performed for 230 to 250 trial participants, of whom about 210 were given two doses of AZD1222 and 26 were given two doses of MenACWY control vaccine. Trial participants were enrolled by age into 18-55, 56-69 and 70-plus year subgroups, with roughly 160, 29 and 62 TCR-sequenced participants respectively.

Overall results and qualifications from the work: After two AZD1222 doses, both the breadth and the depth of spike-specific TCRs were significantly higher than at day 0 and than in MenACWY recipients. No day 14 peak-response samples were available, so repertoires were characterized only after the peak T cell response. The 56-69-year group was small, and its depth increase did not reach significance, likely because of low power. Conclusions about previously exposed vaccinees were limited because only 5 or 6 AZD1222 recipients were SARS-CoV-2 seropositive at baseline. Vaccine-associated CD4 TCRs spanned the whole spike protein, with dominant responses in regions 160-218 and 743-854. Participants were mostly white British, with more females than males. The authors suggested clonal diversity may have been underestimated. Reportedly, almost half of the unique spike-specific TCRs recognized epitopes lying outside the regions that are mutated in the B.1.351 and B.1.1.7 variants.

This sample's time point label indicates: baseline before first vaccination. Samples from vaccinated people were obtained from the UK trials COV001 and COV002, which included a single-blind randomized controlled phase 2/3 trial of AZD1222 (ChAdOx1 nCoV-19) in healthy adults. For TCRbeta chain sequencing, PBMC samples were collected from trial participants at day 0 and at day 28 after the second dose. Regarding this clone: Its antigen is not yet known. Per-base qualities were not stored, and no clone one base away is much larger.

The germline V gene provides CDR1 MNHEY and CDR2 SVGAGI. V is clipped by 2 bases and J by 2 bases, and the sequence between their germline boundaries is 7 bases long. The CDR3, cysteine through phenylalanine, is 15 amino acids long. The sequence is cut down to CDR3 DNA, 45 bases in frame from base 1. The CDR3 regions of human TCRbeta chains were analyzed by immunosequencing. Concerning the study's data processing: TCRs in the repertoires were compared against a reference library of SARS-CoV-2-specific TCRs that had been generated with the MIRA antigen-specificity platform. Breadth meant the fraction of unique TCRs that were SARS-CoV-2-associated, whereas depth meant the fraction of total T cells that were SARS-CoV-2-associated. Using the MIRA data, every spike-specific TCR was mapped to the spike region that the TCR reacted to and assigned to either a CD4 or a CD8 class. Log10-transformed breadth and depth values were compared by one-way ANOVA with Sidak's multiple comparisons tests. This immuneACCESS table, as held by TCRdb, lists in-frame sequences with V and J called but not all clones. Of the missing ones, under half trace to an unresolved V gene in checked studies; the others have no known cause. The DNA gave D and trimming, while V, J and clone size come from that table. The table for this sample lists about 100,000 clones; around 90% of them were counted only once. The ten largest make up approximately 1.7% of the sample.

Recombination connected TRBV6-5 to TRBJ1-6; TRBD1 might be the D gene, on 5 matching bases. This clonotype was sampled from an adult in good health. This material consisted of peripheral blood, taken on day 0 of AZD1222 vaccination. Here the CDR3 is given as CASSYGGTYNSPLHF. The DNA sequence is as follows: TGTGCCAGCAGTTACGGGGGGACCTATAATTCACCCCTCCACTTT.